The rows below give T cell receptor beta chains drawn from one sample of a study of vaccination and CD4 T cells after COVID-19. These receptors have no identified antigens. TCRdb reprocessed the PCR reads via MiXCR and lists one record per CDR3 protein. The sample records roughly 9,300 distinct CDR3 sequences, under 35% being singletons. Source material: CD4+ T cells from blood, cultured in vitro. These receptors all stem from a human donor in good health. CDR3s include the opening cysteine and the closing phenylalanine or tryptophan. Fields, in order: CDR3 protein, CDR3 DNA, D gene, clone size, V gene, J gene. A D gene is named only where the DNA matches it firmly. Rows may omit the clone size; those that give it use once, few, many or a size class.

CDR3: CASSREGNTGELFF; DNA: TGTGCCAGCAGCCGGGAGGGGAACACCGGGGAGCTGTTTTTT; D: TRBD2; size: NA; V: TRBV4-2; J: TRBJ2-2
CDR3: CASKGGNTHETQYF; DNA: TGTGCCAGCAAGGGGGGGAACACTCATGAGACCCAGTACTTC; D: NA; size: few; V: TRBV25-1; J: TRBJ2-5
CDR3: CASSPRGSGANVLTF; DNA: TGTGCCAGCAGCCCGAGGGGCTCTGGGGCCAACGTCCTGACTTTC; D: NA; size: few; V: TRBV7-9; J: TRBJ2-6
CDR3: CASSRDRMAEAFF; DNA: TGTGCCAGCAGCCGGGACAGAATGGCTGAAGCTTTCTTT; D: TRBD1; size: NA; V: TRBV11-3; J: TRBJ1-1
CDR3: CASSETGLGFEQYF; DNA: TGTGCCAGCAGTGAGACGGGACTAGGTTTCGAGCAGTACTTC; D: TRBD2; size: NA; V: TRBV2; J: TRBJ2-7
CDR3: CASSFRSGRLVADTQYF; DNA: TGTGCCAGCAGCTTTCGGAGCGGGAGACTGGTAGCAGATACGCAGTATTTT; D: TRBD2; size: NA; V: TRBV7-2; J: TRBJ2-3
CDR3: CASSDWQVQNTEAFF; DNA: TGCGCCAGCAGTGATTGGCAGGTTCAAAACACTGAAGCTTTCTTT; D: NA; size: NA; V: TRBV6-4; J: TRBJ1-1
CDR3: CASSDLPRLARAAELFF; DNA: TGTGCCAGCAGTGATCTCCCCCGACTAGCGCGTGCCGCGGAGCTGTTTTTT; D: TRBD2; size: few; V: TRBV27; J: TRBJ2-2
CDR3: CASASESGAQPQHF; DNA: TGTGCCAGCGCAAGTGAATCAGGGGCCCAGCCCCAGCATTTT; D: NA; size: medium-sized; V: TRBV6-1; J: TRBJ1-5
CDR3: CASSSYLGGYQPQHF; DNA: TGTGCCAGCAGTTCTTACCTAGGAGGGTATCAGCCCCAGCATTTT; D: NA; size: medium-sized; V: TRBV6-5; J: TRBJ1-5
CDR3: CASSYSGLAGPSSEQFF; DNA: TGTGCCAGCAGTTACTCAGGACTAGCGGGCCCAAGTAGTGAGCAGTTCTTC; D: TRBD2; size: few; V: TRBV6-5; J: TRBJ2-1
CDR3: CASRRGAGSYEQYF; DNA: TGTGCCAGCAGGAGGGGGGCAGGGAGCTACGAGCAGTACTTC; D: NA; size: few; V: TRBV6-1; J: TRBJ2-7
CDR3: CASRESGSIWGETQYF; DNA: TGTGCCAGCAGGGAAAGCGGGAGCATATGGGGAGAGACCCAGTACTTC; D: TRBD2; size: few; V: TRBV28; J: TRBJ2-5
CDR3: CASSYFQGGTEAFF; DNA: TGTGCCAGCAGTTACTTTCAGGGTGGGACTGAAGCTTTCTTT; D: NA; size: few; V: TRBV6-5; J: TRBJ1-1
CDR3: CSPLPTGTGGYGYTF; DNA: TGCAGTCCCCTTCCGACCGGGACAGGGGGTTATGGCTACACCTTC; D: TRBD1; size: NA; V: TRBV20-1; J: TRBJ1-2
CDR3: CATGGSLNTEAFF; DNA: TGTGCCACCGGCGGCAGTTTGAACACTGAAGCTTTCTTT; D: NA; size: few; V: TRBV24-1; J: TRBJ1-1
CDR3: CASNLRENYEQYF; DNA: TGTGCCAGCAACTTGCGGGAGAACTACGAGCAGTACTTC; D: TRBD2; size: few; V: TRBV6-2/TRBV6-3; J: TRBJ2-7
CDR3: CSASGQGKSGQFF; DNA: TGCAGTGCTTCGGGACAGGGGAAGTCCGGGCAGTTCTTC; D: TRBD1; size: few; V: TRBV20-1; J: TRBJ2-1
CDR3: CASNPGTGGLGDKTQYF; DNA: TGTGCCAGCAACCCGGGGACAGGGGGCTTAGGGGACAAGACCCAGTACTTC; D: TRBD1; size: few; V: TRBV11-2; J: TRBJ2-5
CDR3: CASSQLHRGREAFF; DNA: TGCGCCAGCAGTCAATTGCACAGGGGGCGTGAAGCTTTCTTT; D: TRBD1; size: NA; V: TRBV23-1; J: TRBJ1-1
CDR3: CASSSILGGNGIHGYTF; DNA: TGTGCCAGCAGCTCGATATTGGGGGGGAACGGAATCCATGGCTACACCTTC; D: NA; size: NA; V: TRBV7-9; J: TRBJ1-2
CDR3: CASSYSGFGANVLTF; DNA: TGTGCCAGCAGTTACTCAGGGTTCGGGGCCAACGTCCTGACTTTC; D: NA; size: NA; V: TRBV6-2/TRBV6-3; J: TRBJ2-6
CDR3: CASSPGTGQSTIYGYTF; DNA: TGTGCCAGTAGTCCCGGGACAGGGCAATCCACGATCTATGGCTACACCTTC; D: TRBD1; size: NA; V: TRBV19; J: TRBJ1-2
CDR3: CASMTGFDYTF; DNA: TGTGCCAGCATGACGGGTTTCGACTACACCTTC; D: NA; size: NA; V: TRBV19; J: TRBJ1-2
CDR3: CSARTSGYNEQFF; DNA: TGCAGTGCACGGACTAGCGGGTACAATGAGCAGTTCTTC; D: TRBD2; size: few; V: TRBV20-1; J: TRBJ2-1
CDR3: CASSLAHRASGGYTF; DNA: TGTGCCAGCAGCCTGGCCCACAGGGCGTCCGGTGGCTACACCTTC; D: NA; size: medium-sized; V: TRBV7-2; J: TRBJ1-2
CDR3: CASSLTAGRNYGYTF; DNA: TGTGCCAGCAGTTTAACTGCAGGGAGAAACTATGGCTACACCTTC; D: NA; size: NA; V: TRBV28; J: TRBJ1-2
CDR3: CASSSQRGAGNQPQHF; DNA: TGTGCCAGCAGCTCCCAACGGGGGGCGGGCAATCAGCCCCAGCATTTT; D: NA; size: few; V: TRBV11-2; J: TRBJ1-5
CDR3: CASSSWMNTEAFF; DNA: TGTGCCAGCAGCTCCTGGATGAACACTGAAGCTTTCTTT; D: NA; size: few; V: TRBV7-2; J: TRBJ1-1
CDR3: CASSLQGNTEAFF; DNA: TGTGCCAGCAGTTTACAGGGAAACACTGAAGCTTTCTTT; D: NA; size: NA; V: TRBV27; J: TRBJ1-1
CDR3: CASKITGGSNQPQHF; DNA: TGTGCCAGCAAGATAACAGGGGGCAGCAATCAGCCCCAGCATTTT; D: TRBD1; size: NA; V: TRBV6-1; J: TRBJ1-5
CDR3: CASSGGVYEQYF; DNA: TGTGCCAGCAGTGGAGGGGTCTACGAGCAGTACTTC; D: NA; size: once; V: TRBV2; J: TRBJ2-7
CDR3: CASSESKTSLSYEQYF; DNA: TGCGCCAGCAGTGAGTCGAAGACTAGTCTTTCCTACGAGCAGTACTTC; D: NA; size: NA; V: TRBV10-2; J: TRBJ2-7